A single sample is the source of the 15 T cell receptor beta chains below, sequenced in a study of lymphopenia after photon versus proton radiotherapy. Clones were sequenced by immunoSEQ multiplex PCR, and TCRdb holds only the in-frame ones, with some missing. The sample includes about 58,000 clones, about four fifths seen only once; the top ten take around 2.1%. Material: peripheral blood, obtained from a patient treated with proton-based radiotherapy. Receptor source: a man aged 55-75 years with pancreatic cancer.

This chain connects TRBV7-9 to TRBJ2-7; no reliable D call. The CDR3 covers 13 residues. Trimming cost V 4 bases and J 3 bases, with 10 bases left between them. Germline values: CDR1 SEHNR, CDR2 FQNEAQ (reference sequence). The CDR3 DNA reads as TGTGCCAGCAGCTATCCCGGAGTCTACGAGCAGTACTTC. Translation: CASSYPGVYEQYF.

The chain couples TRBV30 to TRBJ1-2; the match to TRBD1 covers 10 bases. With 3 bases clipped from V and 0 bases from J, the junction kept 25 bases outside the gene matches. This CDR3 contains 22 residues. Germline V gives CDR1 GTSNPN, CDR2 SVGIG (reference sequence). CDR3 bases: TGTGCCTGGAGGAAATACCCAACTGGATACGACAGGGGGCGGAGGACTAACTATGGCTACACCTTC. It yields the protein CAWRKYPTGYDRGRRTNYGYTF.

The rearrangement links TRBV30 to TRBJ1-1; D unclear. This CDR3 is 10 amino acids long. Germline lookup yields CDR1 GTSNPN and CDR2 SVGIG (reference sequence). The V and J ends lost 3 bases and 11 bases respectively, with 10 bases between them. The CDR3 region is CAWRERSAFF. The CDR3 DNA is TGTGCCTGGAGGGAACGCAGTGCTTTCTTT.

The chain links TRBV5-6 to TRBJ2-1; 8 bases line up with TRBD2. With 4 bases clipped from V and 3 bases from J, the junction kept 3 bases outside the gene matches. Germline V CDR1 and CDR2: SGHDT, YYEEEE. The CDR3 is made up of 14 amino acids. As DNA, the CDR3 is TGTGCCAGCAGCAAACTAGCGGACTACAATGAGCAGTTCTTC. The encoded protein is CASSKLADYNEQFF.

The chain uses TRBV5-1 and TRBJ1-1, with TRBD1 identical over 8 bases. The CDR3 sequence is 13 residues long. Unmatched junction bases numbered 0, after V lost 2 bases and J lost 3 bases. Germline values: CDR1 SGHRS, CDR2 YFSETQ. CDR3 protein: CASSLQGDTEAFF. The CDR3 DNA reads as TGCGCCAGCAGCTTACAGGGGGACACTGAAGCTTTCTTT.

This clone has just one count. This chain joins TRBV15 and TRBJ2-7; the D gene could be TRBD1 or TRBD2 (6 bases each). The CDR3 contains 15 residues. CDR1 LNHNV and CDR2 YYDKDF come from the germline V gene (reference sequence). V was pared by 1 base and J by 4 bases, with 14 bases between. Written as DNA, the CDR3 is TGTGCCACCAGCAGAGGTGGGGGCGGGAAATACGAGCAGTACTTC. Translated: CATSRGGGGKYEQYF.

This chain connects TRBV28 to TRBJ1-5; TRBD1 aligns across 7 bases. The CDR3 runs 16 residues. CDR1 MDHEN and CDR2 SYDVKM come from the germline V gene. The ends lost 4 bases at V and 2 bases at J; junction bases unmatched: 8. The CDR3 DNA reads TGTGCCAGCAGTTCCTACAGGGGAACCGGCAATCAGCCCCAGCATTTT. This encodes CASSSYRGTGNQPQHF.

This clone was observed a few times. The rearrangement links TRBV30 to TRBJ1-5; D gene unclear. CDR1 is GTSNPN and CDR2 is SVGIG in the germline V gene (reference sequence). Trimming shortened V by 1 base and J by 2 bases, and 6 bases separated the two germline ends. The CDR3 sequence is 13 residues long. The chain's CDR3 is CAWSGEGNQPQHF. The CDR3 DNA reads TGTGCCTGGAGTGGCGAGGGCAATCAGCCCCAGCATTTT.

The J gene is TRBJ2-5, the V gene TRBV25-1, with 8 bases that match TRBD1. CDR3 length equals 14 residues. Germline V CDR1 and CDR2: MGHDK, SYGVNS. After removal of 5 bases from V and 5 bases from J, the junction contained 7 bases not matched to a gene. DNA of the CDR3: TGTGCCAGCAGTCGGCAGGGGGCGCTTGAGACCCAGTACTTC. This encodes CASSRQGALETQYF.

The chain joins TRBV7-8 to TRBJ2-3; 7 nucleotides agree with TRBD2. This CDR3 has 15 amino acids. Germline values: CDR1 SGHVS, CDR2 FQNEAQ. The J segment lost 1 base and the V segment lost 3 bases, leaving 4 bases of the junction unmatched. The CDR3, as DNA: TGTGCCAGCAGCTTTGGCGCGGGGGGCACAGATACGCAGTATTTT. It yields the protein CASSFGAGGTDTQYF.

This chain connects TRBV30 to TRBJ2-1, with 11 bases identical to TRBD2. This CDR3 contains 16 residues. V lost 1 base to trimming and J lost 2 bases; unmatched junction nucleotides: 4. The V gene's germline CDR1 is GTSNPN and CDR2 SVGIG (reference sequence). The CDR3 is CAWSDQTSGAYNEQFF. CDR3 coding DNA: TGTGCCTGGAGTGATCAGACTAGCGGGGCCTACAATGAGCAGTTCTTC.

CDR3 sequence (DNA): TGTGCCAGCAGCCGGACTAGCGGGGCCTATGACACCGGGGAGCTGTTTTTT. Translating gives CASSRTSGAYDTGELFF. J is TRBJ2-2 and V is TRBV7-8; 12 bases line up with TRBD2. The ends lost 5 bases at V and 3 bases at J; junction bases unmatched: 7. Per germline, CDR1 SGHVS and CDR2 FQNEAQ. This CDR3 has 17 amino acids.

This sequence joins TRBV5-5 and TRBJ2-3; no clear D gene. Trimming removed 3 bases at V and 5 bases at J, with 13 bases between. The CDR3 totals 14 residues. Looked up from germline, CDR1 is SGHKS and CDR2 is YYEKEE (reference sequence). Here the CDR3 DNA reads TGTGCCAGCAGCTCAGCAAAGTCTGGAGATACGCAGTATTTT. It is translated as CASSSAKSGDTQYF.

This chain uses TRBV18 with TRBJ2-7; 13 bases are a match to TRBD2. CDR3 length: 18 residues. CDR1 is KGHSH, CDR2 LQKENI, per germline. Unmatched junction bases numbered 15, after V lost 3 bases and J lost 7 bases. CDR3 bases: TGTGCCAGCTCACCCATCCCACTAGCGGGAGGGCCCGGTCGTGAGCAGTACTTC. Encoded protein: CASSPIPLAGGPGREQYF.

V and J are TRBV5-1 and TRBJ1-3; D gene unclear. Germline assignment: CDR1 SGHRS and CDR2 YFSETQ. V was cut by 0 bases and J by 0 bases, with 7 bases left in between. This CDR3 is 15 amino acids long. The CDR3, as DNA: TGCGCCAGCAGCTTGGAGCTGAACTCTGGAAACACCATATATTTT. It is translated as CASSLELNSGNTIYF.